The next 27 T cell receptor beta chains were all read from a single sample in a study of cytomegalovirus exposure and HLA in healthy donors. PCR employed 60 Vbeta and 13 Jbeta primers. The protocol was immunoSEQ multiplex PCR, while the TCRdb copy is restricted to in-frame clones and leaves out a portion. There are under 200,000 clones in the sample; roughly four fifths occur only once, and roughly a tenth lies in the top ten. Sequencing was performed on PBMCs. Receptors were obtained from a man aged 50 to 60 in good health and CMV-seropositive.

V and J are TRBV4-3 and TRBJ1-2; TRBD1 matches at 9 bases. This CDR3 has 15 amino acids. Germline values: CDR1 LGHNA, CDR2 YSLEER. With V trimmed by 4 bases and J by 4 bases, 7 bases remained unmatched. CDR3 DNA: TGCGCCAGCAGCCGAGAGGGACAGGGTGTCTATGGCTACACCTTC. As protein: CASSREGQGVYGYTF.

This clone was seen a few times. V gene TRBV6-1 combines with J gene TRBJ2-5, with D perhaps TRBD1 (6 bases). Germline V gene lookup returns CDR1 MNHNS and CDR2 SASEGT. The CDR3 contains 13 residues. With 11 bases removed from V and 5 bases from J, the gap between germline ends came to 18 bases. CDR3 coding DNA: TGTGCCGTAGACCAGGGGACCCTGGAGACCCAGTACTTC. Encoded protein: CAVDQGTLETQYF.

The chain combines TRBV11-2 with TRBJ2-7; TRBD2 matches 9 bases. Germline CDR1 SGHAT, CDR2 FQNNGV. The CDR3 has 15 residues. Trimming at V came to 1 base and at J to 4 bases, leaving 5 bases not matched to a gene. In nucleotides, the CDR3 is TGTGCCAGCAGCTTAGTGGCGGGGGGGCAGTACGAGCAGTACTTC. Protein sequence: CASSLVAGGQYEQYF.

The chain joins TRBV7-2 to TRBJ1-2; maybe TRBD1 (5 bases). Trimming removed 0 bases at V and 6 bases at J, with 11 bases between. The CDR3 totals 14 residues. Germline lookup yields CDR1 SGHTA and CDR2 FQGNSA. The CDR3 sequence is CASSLAGGGHGYTF. In nucleotides, the CDR3 is TGTGCCAGCAGCTTAGCGGGGGGAGGGCATGGCTACACCTTC.

This sequence joins TRBV7-2 and TRBJ2-7; 8 nucleotides agree with TRBD2. This CDR3 contains 19 residues. Trimming at V came to 1 base and at J to 6 bases, leaving 20 bases not matched to a gene. The germline V gene has CDR1 SGHTA and CDR2 FQGNSA. CDR3 loop: CASSLDGSAGLARGREQYF. The CDR3 DNA is TGTGCCAGCAGCTTAGACGGTTCGGCAGGACTAGCCCGAGGGCGCGAGCAGTACTTC. Full variable domain (remainder filled in from reference TRBV7-2 and TRBJ2-7): GAGVSQSPSNKVTEKGKDVELRCDPISGHTALYWYRQSLGQGLEFLIYFQGNSAPDKSGLPSDRFSAERTGGSVSTLTIQRTQQEDSAVYLCASSLDGSAGLARGREQYFGPGTRLTVT.

In the case of this clone: The junction and the germline gene differ at one end; a read error may be behind it. This chain connects TRBV28 to TRBJ2-7; 8 nucleotides agree with TRBD2. CDR3 size: 12 residues. Germline values: CDR1 MDHEN, CDR2 SYDVKM. The CDR3: CASSPRGGRALF. DNA for the CDR3: TGTGCCAGCAGCCCTCGGGGGGGGAGGGCCCTATTC.

This clone was recorded a few times. The CDR3 nucleotides read TGTGCCAGCAGTGAAGTCGGGTACTCTGGGGCCAACGTCCTGACTTTC. Translation gives CASSEVGYSGANVLTF. The chain couples TRBV2 to TRBJ2-6; D unresolved. V was shortened by 1 base and J by 0 bases, with 7 bases between the two germline ends. From germline, CDR1 is SNHLY and CDR2 FYNNEI. This CDR3 is built from 16 residues.

This chain connects TRBV5-1 to TRBJ2-5; D uncertain. This CDR3 has 13 amino acids. The germline V and J ends were trimmed by 0 bases and 2 bases, with 5 bases remaining between them. Germline values: CDR1 SGHRS, CDR2 YFSETQ. The chain's CDR3 is CASSLERQETQYF. CDR3 DNA: TGCGCCAGCAGCTTGGAACGGCAAGAGACCCAGTACTTC. Full variable domain (remainder filled in from reference TRBV5-1 and TRBJ2-5): KAGVTQTPRYLIKTRGQQVTLSCSPISGHRSVSWYQQTPGQGLQFLFEYFSETQRNKGNFPGRFSGRQFSNSRSEMNVSTLELGDSALYLCASSLERQETQYFGPGTRLLVL.

The chain employs TRBV5-1 and TRBJ2-3; D gene ambiguous. V lost 4 bases and J lost 0, with 12 bases in between. The CDR3 extends over 15 amino acids. The germline gives CDR1 SGHRS, CDR2 YFSETQ. In DNA form, the CDR3 reads TGCGCCAGCAGCCAGTCGAATCCTAGCACAGATACGCAGTATTTT. Translation: CASSQSNPSTDTQYF.

In regard to this clone: At one end the junction does not follow the germline gene, possibly because of a read error. The same CDR3 arises from other DNA sequences in this sample as well. V and J are TRBV11-2 and TRBJ2-7; 8 bases are shared with TRBD1. CDR3 size: 13 residues. Germline CDR1 reads SGHAT; CDR2 reads FQNNGV. CDR3 residues: CAAGDRGDYEQYF. Written as DNA, the CDR3 is TGTGCCGCCGGAGACAGGGGAGATTACGAACAGTACTTC. Looking up the rest from reference TRBV11-2 and TRBJ2-7 gives the full variable domain: EAGVAQSPRYKIIEKRQSVAFWCNPISGHATLYWYQQILGQGPKLLIQFQNNGVVDDSQLPKDRFSAERLKGVDSTLKIQPAKLEDSAVYLCAAGDRGDYEQYFGPGTRLTVT.

The V call is TRBV6-9, the J call TRBJ1-3; D is unresolved. CDR1 is MNHGY and CDR2 is SVAAGI in the germline V gene. Trimming shortened V by 0 bases and J by 4 bases, and 7 bases separated the two germline ends. The CDR3 has 14 residues. The CDR3 sequence is CASSYSLSGNTIYF. For the CDR3, the DNA is TGTGCCAGCAGTTATTCACTCTCCGGAAACACCATATATTTT.

V usage is TRBV5-1 and J usage is TRBJ2-1; TRBD2 matches 11 bases. CDR1 and CDR2 (germline): SGHRS, YFSETQ. The CDR3 runs to 15 residues. Unmatched junction bases numbered 1, after V lost 2 bases and J lost 3 bases. The CDR3 coding sequence is TGCGCCAGCAGCTTCACTAGCGGGAGCTACAATGAGCAGTTCTTC. Its protein is CASSFTSGSYNEQFF.

The genes are TRBV6-5 and TRBJ1-5; D is possibly TRBD1 (6 bases). Germline V CDR1 and CDR2: MNHEY, SVGAGI. There are 15 residues in the CDR3. V was clipped by 0 bases and J by 5 bases, with 11 bases between them. CDR3 sequence: CASSYSGQPDQPQHF. The CDR3 DNA is TGTGCCAGCAGTTACTCTGGACAGCCAGATCAGCCCCAGCATTTT.

This chain joins TRBV5-4 and TRBJ1-1; 8 nucleotides align to TRBD1. This CDR3 is 15 amino acids long. Trimming removed 3 bases from V and 4 bases from J; junction bases left unmatched: 8. The germline gives CDR1 SGHNT, CDR2 YYREEE (reference sequence). This chain's CDR3 is CASSSQGAGSTEAFF. CDR3 coding DNA: TGTGCCAGCAGCTCTCAGGGGGCGGGAAGCACTGAAGCTTTCTTT.

The chain links TRBV7-9 to TRBJ2-7, with D perhaps matching TRBD2 (7 bases). V was pared by 5 bases and J by 7 bases, with 21 bases between. The CDR3 consists of 15 residues. Germline CDR1 and CDR2: SEHNR and FQNEAQ (reference sequence). The CDR3 loop is CASSRGGEGVVEQYF. The DNA for the CDR3 is TGTGCCAGCAGCCGCGGTGGGGAGGGGGTTGTGGAGCAGTACTTC.

Written as DNA, the CDR3 is TGTGCCAGCAGCCACGGACAGGGGGCAGGGGATCTCTATGGCTACACCTTC. The encoded protein is CASSHGQGAGDLYGYTF. This chain uses TRBV5-7 with TRBJ1-2; 11 bases map to TRBD1. TRBV5-7 counts as an open reading frame of uncertain function. This CDR3 spans 17 amino acids. V trimming: 4 bases; J trimming: 4 bases; junction bases outside the gene matches: 12.

This chain connects TRBV4-2 to TRBJ2-7; the D gene is possibly TRBD1 (5 bases). This CDR3 has 14 residues. V lost 0 bases and J lost 6, with 12 bases in between. Germline-derived CDR1 and CDR2 are LGHNA and YNFKEQ. CDR3 sequence (DNA): TGTGCCAGCAGCCAAGACCCGACAGTCCGCGAGCAGTACTTC. Translation gives CASSQDPTVREQYF.

This clone was found once. The J gene is TRBJ1-5, the V gene TRBV28; weak D call: TRBD1 (6 bases). Germline V gives CDR1 MDHEN, CDR2 SYDVKM. The CDR3 loop spans 14 amino acids. V shed 6 bases and J shed 7 bases, with 16 bases lying between them. The CDR3 coding sequence is TGTGCCAGCAGATCACCAGGGGAGGGACAGCCCCAGCATTTT. Translated, it gives CASRSPGEGQPQHF.

A single count supports this clone. The DNA of the CDR3 is TGTGCCAGCAGCCCGCTTAGCGGGAGGGCCATGGAGACCCAGTACTTC. Its translation is CASSPLSGRAMETQYF. The chain links TRBV7-2 to TRBJ2-5; 11 positions agree with TRBD2. Germline-derived CDR1 and CDR2 are SGHTA and FQGNSA. This CDR3 is built from 16 residues. Unmatched junction bases numbered 10, after V lost 5 bases and J lost 5 bases.

This chain links TRBV28 with TRBJ2-1; TRBD2 might be the D (6 bases). There are 14 residues in the CDR3. In germline, CDR1 is MDHEN, CDR2 SYDVKM. V lost 7 bases and J lost 6, with 16 bases in between. CDR3 protein: CASTTAGIANEQFF. The CDR3 DNA sequence: TGTGCCAGCACTACGGCGGGAATAGCCAATGAGCAGTTCTTC.

This clone was counted once. The J gene is TRBJ2-7, the V gene TRBV15; 8 bases fit TRBD2. CDR3 length: 15 residues. The germline V gene encodes CDR1 LNHNV and CDR2 YYDKDF (reference sequence). V was pared by 0 bases and J by 6 bases, with 7 bases of the junction left unmatched. In DNA form, the CDR3 reads TGTGCCACCAGCAGAGATTCCAGCGGGGGACGCGAGCAGTACTTC. Translation gives CATSRDSSGGREQYF.

The chain uses TRBV18 and TRBJ1-2; a weak D match, TRBD1 (6 bases). V was clipped by 4 bases and J by 2 bases, with 8 bases between them. Germline values: CDR1 KGHSH, CDR2 LQKENI. This CDR3 is built from 13 residues. CDR3: CASSHGQNYGYTF. As DNA, the CDR3 is TGTGCCAGCTCACACGGACAGAACTATGGCTACACCTTC. Filled out from reference TRBV18 and TRBJ1-2, the complete variable domain reads NAGVMQNPRHLVRRRGQEARLRCSPMKGHSHVYWYRQLPEEGLKFMVYLQKENIIDESGMPKERFSAEFPKEGPSILRIQQVVRGDSAAYFCASSHGQNYGYTFGSGTRLTVV.

V is TRBV27 and J is TRBJ2-7, with D possibly matching TRBD2 (7 bases). This CDR3 spans 15 amino acids. The V end was cut by 5 bases, the J end by 2 bases, with 16 bases between. Germline loops: CDR1 MNHEY, CDR2 SMNVEV (reference sequence). This CDR3 is CASSIGGPGTYEQYF. Written as DNA, the CDR3 is TGTGCCAGCAGTATCGGGGGGCCGGGGACCTACGAGCAGTACTTC.

This rearrangement joins TRBV7-9 to TRBJ1-4; D is unresolved. The V gene lost 5 bases and the J gene lost 5 bases, with 12 bases spanning the gap. Germline CDR1 is SEHNR and CDR2 is FQNEAQ (reference sequence). There are 14 residues in the CDR3. The CDR3 DNA sequence: TGTGCCAGCAGCCGCCGTTCGGGGAATGAAAAACTGTTTTTT. It is translated as CASSRRSGNEKLFF.

V usage is TRBV6-6 and J usage is TRBJ2-5, with D uncertain. The germline V gene has CDR1 MNHNY and CDR2 SVGAGI (reference sequence). Trimming took off 6 bases at V and 2 bases at J, with 4 bases between the two ends. This CDR3 has 11 amino acids. The chain's CDR3 is CASSSQETQYF. The CDR3 bases are TGTGCCAGCAGCTCTCAAGAGACCCAGTACTTC.

This CDR3 reads CASSLTGQSSYNEQFF. The CDR3 bases are TGCGCCAGCAGCTTGACCGGACAAAGCTCCTACAATGAGCAGTTCTTC. V is TRBV5-1 and J is TRBJ2-1, with D possibly matching TRBD1 (5 bases). In germline, CDR1 is SGHRS, CDR2 YFSETQ. Trimming removed 1 base at V and 0 bases at J, with 11 bases between. The CDR3 is 16 amino acids.

J is TRBJ1-1 and V is TRBV11-1; D perhaps matches TRBD1 (6 bases). Trimming shortened V by 3 bases and J by 1 base, and 9 bases separated the two germline ends. This CDR3 contains 14 residues. The germline V gene encodes CDR1 SGHAT and CDR2 FQDESV (reference sequence). The CDR3 sequence is CASSLARGNTEAFF. CDR3 in DNA: TGTGCCAGCAGCTTGGCCAGGGGGAACACTGAAGCTTTCTTT. Full variable domain (rest looked up from reference TRBV11-1 and TRBJ1-1): EAEVAQSPRYKITEKSQAVAFWCDPISGHATLYWYRQILGQGPELLVQFQDESVVDDSQLPKDRFSAERLKGVDSTLKIQPAELGDSAMYLCASSLARGNTEAFFGQGTRLTVV.